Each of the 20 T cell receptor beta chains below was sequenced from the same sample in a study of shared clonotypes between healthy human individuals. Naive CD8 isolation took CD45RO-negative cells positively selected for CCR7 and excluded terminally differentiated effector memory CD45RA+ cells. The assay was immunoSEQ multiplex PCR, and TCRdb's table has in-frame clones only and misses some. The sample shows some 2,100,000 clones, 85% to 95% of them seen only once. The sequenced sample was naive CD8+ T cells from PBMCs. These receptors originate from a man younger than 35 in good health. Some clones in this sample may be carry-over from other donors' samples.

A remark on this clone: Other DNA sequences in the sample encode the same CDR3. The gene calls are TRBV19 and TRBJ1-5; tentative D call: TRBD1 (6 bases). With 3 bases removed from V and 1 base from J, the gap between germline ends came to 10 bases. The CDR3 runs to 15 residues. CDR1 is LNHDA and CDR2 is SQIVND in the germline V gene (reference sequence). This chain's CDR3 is CASSIGTGSNQPQHF. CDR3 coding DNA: TGTGCCAGTAGTATTGGCACAGGGAGCAATCAGCCCCAGCATTTT.

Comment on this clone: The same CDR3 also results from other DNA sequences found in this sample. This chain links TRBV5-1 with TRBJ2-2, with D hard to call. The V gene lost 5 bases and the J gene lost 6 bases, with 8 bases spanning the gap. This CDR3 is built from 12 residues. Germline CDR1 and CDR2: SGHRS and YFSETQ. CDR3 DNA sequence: TGCGCCAGCAGTTTTTCGGCCGGGGAGCTGTTTTTT. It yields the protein CASSFSAGELFF.

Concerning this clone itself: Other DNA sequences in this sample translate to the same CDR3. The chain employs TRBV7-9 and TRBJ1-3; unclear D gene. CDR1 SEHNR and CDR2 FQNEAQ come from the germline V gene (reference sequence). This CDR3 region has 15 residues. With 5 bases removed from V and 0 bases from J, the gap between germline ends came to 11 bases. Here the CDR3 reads CASSPGRTSGNTIYF. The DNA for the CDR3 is TGTGCCAGCAGCCCCGGACGGACCTCTGGAAACACCATATATTTT.

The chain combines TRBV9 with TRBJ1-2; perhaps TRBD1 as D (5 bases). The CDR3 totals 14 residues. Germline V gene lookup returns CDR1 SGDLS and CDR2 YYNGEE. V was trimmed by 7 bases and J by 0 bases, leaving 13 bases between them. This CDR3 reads CASGGRESNYGYTF. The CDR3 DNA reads TGTGCCAGCGGGGGACGGGAGTCTAACTATGGCTACACCTTC.

Here the CDR3 DNA reads TGTGCCAGCAGCTCGGTGGGGGCGGGAGATACCTCCTACGAGCAGTACTTC. Protein sequence: CASSSVGAGDTSYEQYF. V is TRBV11-1 and J is TRBJ2-7, with D maybe TRBD2 (7 bases). Trimming cost V 4 bases and J 0 bases, with 19 bases left between them. Germline CDR1 is SGHAT and CDR2 is FQDESV (reference sequence). There are 17 residues in the CDR3.

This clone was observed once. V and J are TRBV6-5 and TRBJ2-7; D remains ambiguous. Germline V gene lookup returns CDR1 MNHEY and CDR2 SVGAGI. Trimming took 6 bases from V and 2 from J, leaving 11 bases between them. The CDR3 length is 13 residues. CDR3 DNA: TGTGCCAGCAGCGAGTCCTTAACCTACGAGCAGTACTTC. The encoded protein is CASSESLTYEQYF.

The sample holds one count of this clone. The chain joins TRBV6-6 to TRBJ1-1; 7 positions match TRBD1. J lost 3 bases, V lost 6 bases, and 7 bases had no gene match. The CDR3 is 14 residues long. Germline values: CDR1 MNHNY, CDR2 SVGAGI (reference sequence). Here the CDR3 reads CASRDDRADTEAFF. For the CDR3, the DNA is TGTGCCAGCAGAGACGACAGGGCGGACACTGAAGCTTTCTTT.

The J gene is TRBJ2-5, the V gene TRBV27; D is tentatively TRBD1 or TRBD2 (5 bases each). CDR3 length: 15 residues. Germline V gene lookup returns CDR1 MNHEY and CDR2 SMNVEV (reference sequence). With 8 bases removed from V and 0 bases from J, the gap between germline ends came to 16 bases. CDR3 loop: CASAPTGLYQETQYF. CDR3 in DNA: TGTGCCAGCGCCCCCACAGGACTGTACCAAGAGACCCAGTACTTC.

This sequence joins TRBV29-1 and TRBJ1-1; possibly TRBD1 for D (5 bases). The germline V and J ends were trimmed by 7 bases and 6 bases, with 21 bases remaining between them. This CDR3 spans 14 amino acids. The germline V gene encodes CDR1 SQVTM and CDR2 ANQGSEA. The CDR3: CSAEERGQGPEAFF. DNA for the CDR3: TGCAGCGCCGAGGAACGGGGTCAGGGTCCTGAAGCTTTCTTT.

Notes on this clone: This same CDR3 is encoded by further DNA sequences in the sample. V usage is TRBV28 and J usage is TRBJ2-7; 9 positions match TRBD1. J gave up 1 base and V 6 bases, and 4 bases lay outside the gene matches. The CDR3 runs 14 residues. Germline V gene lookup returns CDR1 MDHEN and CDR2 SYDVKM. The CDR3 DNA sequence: TGTGCCAGCAGCGCCGGGACAGGGTCCTACGAGCAGTACTTC. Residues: CASSAGTGSYEQYF.

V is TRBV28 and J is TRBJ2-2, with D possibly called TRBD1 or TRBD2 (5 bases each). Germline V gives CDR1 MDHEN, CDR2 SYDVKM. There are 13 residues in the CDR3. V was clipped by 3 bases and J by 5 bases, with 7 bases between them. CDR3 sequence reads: CASSLGPTGELFF. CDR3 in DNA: TGTGCCAGCAGTTTGGGACCAACCGGGGAGCTGTTTTTT.

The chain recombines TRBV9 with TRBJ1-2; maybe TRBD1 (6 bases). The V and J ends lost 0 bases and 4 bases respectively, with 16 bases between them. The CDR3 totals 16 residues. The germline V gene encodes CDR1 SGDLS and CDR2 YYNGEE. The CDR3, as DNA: TGTGCCAGCAGCGTAGCCCCAGGGGAAACTATCTATGGCTACACCTTC. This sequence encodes CASSVAPGETIYGYTF.

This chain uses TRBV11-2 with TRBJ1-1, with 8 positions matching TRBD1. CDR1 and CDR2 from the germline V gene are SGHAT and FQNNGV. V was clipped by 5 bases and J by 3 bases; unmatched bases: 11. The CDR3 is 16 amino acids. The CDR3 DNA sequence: TGTGCCAGCAGCACTCGGGACAGGTTATCCGACACTGAAGCTTTCTTT. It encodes CASSTRDRLSDTEAFF. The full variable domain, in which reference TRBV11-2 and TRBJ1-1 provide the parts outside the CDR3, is EAGVAQSPRYKIIEKRQSVAFWCNPISGHATLYWYQQILGQGPKLLIQFQNNGVVDDSQLPKDRFSAERLKGVDSTLKIQPAKLEDSAVYLCASSTRDRLSDTEAFFGQGTRLTVV.

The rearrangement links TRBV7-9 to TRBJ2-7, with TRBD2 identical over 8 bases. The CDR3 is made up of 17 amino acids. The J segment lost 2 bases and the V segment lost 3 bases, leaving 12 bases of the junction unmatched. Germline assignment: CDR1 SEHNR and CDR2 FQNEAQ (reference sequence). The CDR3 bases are TGTGCCAGCAGCTTGGGGCGCGGTACTAGCGGTGCCTACGAGCAGTACTTC. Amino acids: CASSLGRGTSGAYEQYF.

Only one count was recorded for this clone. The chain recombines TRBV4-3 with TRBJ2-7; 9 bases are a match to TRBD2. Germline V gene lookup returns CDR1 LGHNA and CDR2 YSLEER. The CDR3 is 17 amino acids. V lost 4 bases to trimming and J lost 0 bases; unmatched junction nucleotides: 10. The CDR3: CASSLASSGRTSYEQYF. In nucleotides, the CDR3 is TGCGCCAGCAGCCTCGCGAGCAGCGGGAGGACCTCCTACGAGCAGTACTTC.

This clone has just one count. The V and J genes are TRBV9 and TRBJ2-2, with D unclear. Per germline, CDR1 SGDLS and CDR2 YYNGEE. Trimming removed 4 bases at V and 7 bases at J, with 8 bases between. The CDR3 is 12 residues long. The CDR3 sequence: CASSPNGGELFF. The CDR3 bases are TGTGCCAGCAGCCCAAACGGCGGGGAGCTGTTTTTT.

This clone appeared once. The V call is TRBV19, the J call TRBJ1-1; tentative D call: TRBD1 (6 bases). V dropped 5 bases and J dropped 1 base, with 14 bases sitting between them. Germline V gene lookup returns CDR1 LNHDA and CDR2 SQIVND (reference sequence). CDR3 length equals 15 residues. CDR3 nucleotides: TGTGCCAGTAGTGGGAGACGGGGGCCGAACACTGAAGCTTTCTTT. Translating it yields CASSGRRGPNTEAFF.

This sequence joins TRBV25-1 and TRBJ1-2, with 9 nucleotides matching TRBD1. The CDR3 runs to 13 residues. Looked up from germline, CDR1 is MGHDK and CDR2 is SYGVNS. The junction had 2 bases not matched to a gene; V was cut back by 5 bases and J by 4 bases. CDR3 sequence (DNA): TGTGCCAGCAGTCCACAGGGGGCCTATGGCTACACCTTC. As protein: CASSPQGAYGYTF.

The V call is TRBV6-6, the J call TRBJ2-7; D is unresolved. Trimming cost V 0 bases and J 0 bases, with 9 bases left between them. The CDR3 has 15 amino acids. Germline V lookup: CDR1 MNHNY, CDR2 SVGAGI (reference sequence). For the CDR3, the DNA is TGTGCCAGCAGTTACTCGATGGGGAACTCCTACGAGCAGTACTTC. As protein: CASSYSMGNSYEQYF.

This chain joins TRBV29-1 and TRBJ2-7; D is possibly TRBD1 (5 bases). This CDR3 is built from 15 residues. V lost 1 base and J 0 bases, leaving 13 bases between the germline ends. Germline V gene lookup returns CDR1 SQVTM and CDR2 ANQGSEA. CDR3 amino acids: CSVEVTHRSSYEQYF. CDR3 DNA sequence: TGCAGCGTTGAAGTTACCCACAGGTCCTCCTACGAGCAGTACTTC.